This T cell receptor (beta chain) emerged from a study of human T cells and chemical hapten exposure. This clonotype was seen a few times. Each CDR3 protein gets one entry after TCRdb re-called the RACE reads with MiXCR. The sample carries roughly 56,000 distinct CDR3 sequences, approximately 9.5% recorded once. Germline loops: CDR1 GTSNPN, CDR2 SVGIG (reference sequence). V lost 2 bases to trimming and J lost 6 bases; unmatched junction nucleotides: 7. The CDR3 has 14 residues. The time point was: pre-sensitization, week 0. The sample's treatment: therapeutic diphenylcyclopropenone sensitization with weekly scalp DPC. Extraction yielded total RNA from whole blood (unfractionated).

The sequencing here drew on whole blood, taken in connection with sensitization to the hapten diphenylcyclopropenone (DPC). The source of this sequence is a woman aged 25 to 39 with alopecia areata. Some clones in this sample may be carry-over from other donors' samples. This chain joins TRBV30 and TRBJ1-5; the match to TRBD1 covers 7 bases. The CDR3 protein is CAWSPQGWFQPQHF. CDR3 nucleotides: TGTGCCTGGAGTCCACAGGGGTGGTTTCAGCCCCAGCATTTT. Full variable domain (remainder filled in from reference TRBV30 and TRBJ1-5): SQTIHQWPATLVQPVGSPLSLECTVEGTSNPNLYWYRQAAGRGLQLLFYSVGIGQISSEVPQNLSASRPQDRQFILSSKKLLLSDSGFYLCAWSPQGWFQPQHFGDGTRLSIL.